This T cell receptor beta chain was recovered during a study of neurological immune-mediated disorders. This clonotype was seen only once. Time point given: technical triplicate 2. After removal of 5 bases from V and 5 bases from J, the junction contained 8 bases not matched to a gene. CDR1 and CDR2 (germline): DFQATT, SNEGSKA (reference sequence). There are 13 residues in the CDR3. In TCRdb, the 5' RACE reads were re-called with MiXCR into one record per CDR3 protein. Here the sample spans about 59,000 distinct CDR3 sequences, less than 25% being singletons. The source is a man aged 60-69 years with HTLV-1-associated myelopathy (HAM/TSP). Sequenced input: PBMCs. The chain is built from TRBV20-1 and TRBJ2-7, with 8 bases aligning to TRBD2. CDR3 region: CSASPGLENEQYF. DNA for the CDR3: TGCAGTGCTTCTCCGGGACTAGAGAACGAGCAGTACTTC.